This T cell receptor beta chain was identified in a study of cytomegalovirus exposure and HLA in healthy donors. Study results and limitations: Accounts indicate the classifier identified cytomegalovirus status with strong specificity and sensitivity. Under in vitro conditions, three CMV-associated chains were confirmed as specific for CMV antigens. Rarity marked most TCR sequences, yet some public TCRs occurred in many donors.

As regards this clone: Its antigen is currently unknown.

Data came from immunoSEQ multiplex PCR; TCRdb stores just in-frame clones and leaves some out. The repertoire consists of about 110,000 clones, with almost 90% occurring once and the leading ten covering about 2%. The study drew the donors from its roughly 110-subject validation cohort, separate from the roughly 700-subject first cohort. Trimming cost V 0 bases and J 2 bases; bases outside gene matches: 2. The CDR3 runs 15 residues. Germline V gives CDR1 SGHDT, CDR2 YYEEEE. The rearrangement joins TRBV5-6 to TRBJ1-5, with 7 bases lining up with TRBD1. Material for sequencing was PBMCs. The receptor comes from a young woman in good health and CMV-seronegative. The CDR3 nucleotides read TGTGCCAGCAGCTTGGAAGGGGGCGGCAATCAGCCCCAGCATTTT. Amino acid sequence: CASSLEGGGNQPQHF. The entire variable domain, with the rest obtained from reference TRBV5-6 and TRBJ1-5, is as follows: DAGVTQSPTHLIKTRGQQVTLRCSPKSGHDTVSWYQQALGQGPQFIFQYYEEEERQRGNFPDRFSGHQFPNYSSELNVNALLLGDSALYLCASSLEGGGNQPQHFGDGTRLSIL.